This paragraph reports one TCR beta chain. Its antigen remains unknown. This sample is part of a study of cytomegalovirus exposure and HLA in healthy donors. Study-level points and caveats: Confirmation in vitro established that a few CMV-associated chains were specific for CMV antigens. The classifier reportedly diagnosed cytomegalovirus status with high sensitivity and specificity. Rarity held for most TCR sequences, but there were some public TCRs that occurred in many donors. Cytomegalovirus-associated TCR beta chains were listed, numbering roughly 150.

The repertoire was sequenced with immunoSEQ multiplex PCR; TCRdb's copy has only in-frame clones and lacks some. Altogether about 82,000 clones are present, about 95% being singletons, with the ten largest covering 0.69%. Germline V gene lookup returns CDR1 LGHNA and CDR2 YSLEER. The CDR3 is 18 residues long. The V end was cut by 3 bases, the J end by 4 bases, with 22 bases between. Sequenced input: PBMCs. The V and J genes are TRBV4-3 and TRBJ1-5, with D tentatively TRBD1 (5 bases). This TCR came from a woman between 18 and 30 years old in good health and CMV-seronegative. The CDR3 loop reads CASSQDPPPTGPNQPQHF. CDR3 bases: TGCGCCAGCAGCCAGGATCCGCCCCCCACAGGACCGAATCAGCCCCAGCATTTT.